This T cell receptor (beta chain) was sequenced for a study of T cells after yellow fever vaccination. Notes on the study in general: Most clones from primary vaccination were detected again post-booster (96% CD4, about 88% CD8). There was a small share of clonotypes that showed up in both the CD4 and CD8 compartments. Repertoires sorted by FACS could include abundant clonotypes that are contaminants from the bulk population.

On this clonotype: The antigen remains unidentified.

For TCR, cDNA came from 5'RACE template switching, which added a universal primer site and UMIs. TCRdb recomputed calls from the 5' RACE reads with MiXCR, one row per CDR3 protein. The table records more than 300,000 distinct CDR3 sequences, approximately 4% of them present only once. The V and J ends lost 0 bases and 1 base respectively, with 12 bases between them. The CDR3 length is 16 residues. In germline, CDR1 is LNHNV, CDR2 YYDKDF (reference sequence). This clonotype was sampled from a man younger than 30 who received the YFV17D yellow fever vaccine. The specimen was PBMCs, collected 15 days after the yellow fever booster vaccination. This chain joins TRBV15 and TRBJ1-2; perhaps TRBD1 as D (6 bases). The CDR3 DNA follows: TGTGCCACCAGCAGAGATGGAGGGGGGGGTAACTATGGCTACACCTTC. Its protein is CATSRDGGGGNYGYTF.